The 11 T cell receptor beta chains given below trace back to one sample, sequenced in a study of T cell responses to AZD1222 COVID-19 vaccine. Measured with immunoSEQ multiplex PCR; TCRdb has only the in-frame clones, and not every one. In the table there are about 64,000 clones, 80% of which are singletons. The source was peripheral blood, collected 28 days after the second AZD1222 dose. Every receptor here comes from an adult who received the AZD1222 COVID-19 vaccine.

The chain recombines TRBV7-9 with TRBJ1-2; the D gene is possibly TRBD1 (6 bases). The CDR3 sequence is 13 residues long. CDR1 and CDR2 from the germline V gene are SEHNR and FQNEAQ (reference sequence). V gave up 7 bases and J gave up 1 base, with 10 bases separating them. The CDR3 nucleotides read TGTGCCAGCAACAAGGACAGTAACTATGGCTACACCTTC. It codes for CASNKDSNYGYTF.

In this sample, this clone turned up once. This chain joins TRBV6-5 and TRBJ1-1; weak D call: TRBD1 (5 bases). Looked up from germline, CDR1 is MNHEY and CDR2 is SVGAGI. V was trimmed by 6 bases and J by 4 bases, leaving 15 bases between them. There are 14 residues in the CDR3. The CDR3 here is CASSLGSGFTEAFF. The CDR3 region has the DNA TGTGCCAGCAGCTTAGGGTCAGGGTTCACTGAAGCTTTCTTT.

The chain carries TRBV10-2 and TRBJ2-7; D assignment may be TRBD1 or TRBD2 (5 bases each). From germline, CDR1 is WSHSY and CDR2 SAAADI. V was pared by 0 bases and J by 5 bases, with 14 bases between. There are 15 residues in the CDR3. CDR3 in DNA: TGCGCCAGCAGTGAGTCCCAGGGACGAAGCCACGAGCAGTACTTC. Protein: CASSESQGRSHEQYF.

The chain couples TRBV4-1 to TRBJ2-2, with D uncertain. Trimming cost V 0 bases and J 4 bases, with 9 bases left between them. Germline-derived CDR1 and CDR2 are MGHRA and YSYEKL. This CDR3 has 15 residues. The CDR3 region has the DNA TGCGCCAGCAGCCAAGATAGAGCACTCACCGGGGAGCTGTTTTTT. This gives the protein CASSQDRALTGELFF.

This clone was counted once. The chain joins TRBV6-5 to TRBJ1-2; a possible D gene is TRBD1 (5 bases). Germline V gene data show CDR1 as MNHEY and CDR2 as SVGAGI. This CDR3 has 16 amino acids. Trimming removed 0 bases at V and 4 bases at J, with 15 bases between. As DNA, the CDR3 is TGTGCCAGCAGTTACTCGAAGCGGCAGGGTGGCTATGGCTACACCTTC. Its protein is CASSYSKRQGGYGYTF.

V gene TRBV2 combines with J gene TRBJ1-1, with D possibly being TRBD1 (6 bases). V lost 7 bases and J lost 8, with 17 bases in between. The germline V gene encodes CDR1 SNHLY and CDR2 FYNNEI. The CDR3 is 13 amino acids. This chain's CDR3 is CASITGLGAEAFF. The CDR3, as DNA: TGTGCCAGCATAACAGGGTTAGGGGCAGAAGCTTTCTTT.

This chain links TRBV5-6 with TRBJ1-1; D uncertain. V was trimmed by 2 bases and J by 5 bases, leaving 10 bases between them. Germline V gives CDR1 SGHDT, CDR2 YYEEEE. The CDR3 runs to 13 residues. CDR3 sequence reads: CASSFNPRTEAFF. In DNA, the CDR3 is TGTGCCAGCAGCTTTAACCCGAGGACTGAAGCTTTCTTT.

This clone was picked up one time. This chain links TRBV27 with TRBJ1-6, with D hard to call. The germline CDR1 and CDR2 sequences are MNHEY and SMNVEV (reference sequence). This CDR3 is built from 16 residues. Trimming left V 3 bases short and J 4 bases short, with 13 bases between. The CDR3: CASSLEGAGYNSPLHF. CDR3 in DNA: TGTGCCAGCAGTTTGGAGGGCGCGGGTTATAATTCACCCCTCCACTTT.

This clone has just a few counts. CDR3 loop: CASSPAGTGFSWEKLFF. As DNA, the CDR3 is TGCGCCAGCAGCCCTGCCGGGACAGGGTTTTCGTGGGAAAAACTGTTTTTT. V and J are TRBV4-1 and TRBJ1-4, with 9 bases fitting TRBD1. This CDR3 spans 17 amino acids. With V trimmed by 4 bases and J by 8 bases, 14 bases remained unmatched. In germline, CDR1 is MGHRA, CDR2 YSYEKL.

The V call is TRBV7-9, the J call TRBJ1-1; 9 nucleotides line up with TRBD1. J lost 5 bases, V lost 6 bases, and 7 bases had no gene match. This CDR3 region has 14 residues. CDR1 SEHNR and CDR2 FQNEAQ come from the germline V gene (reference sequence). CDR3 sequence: CASSLQGAGTEAFF. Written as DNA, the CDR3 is TGTGCCAGCAGTCTACAGGGGGCGGGTACTGAAGCTTTCTTT. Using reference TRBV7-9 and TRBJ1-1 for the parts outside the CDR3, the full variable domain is DTGVSQNPRHKITKRGQNVTFRCDPISEHNRLYWYRQTLGQGPEFLTYFQNEAQLEKSRLLSDRFSAERPKGSFSTLEIQRTEQGDSAMYLCASSLQGAGTEAFFGQGTRLTVV.

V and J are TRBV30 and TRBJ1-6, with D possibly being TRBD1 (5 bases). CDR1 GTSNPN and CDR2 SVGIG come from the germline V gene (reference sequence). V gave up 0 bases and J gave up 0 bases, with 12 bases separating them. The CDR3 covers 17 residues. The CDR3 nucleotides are TGTGCCTGGAGTGTACTATCAGGGAGCTCCTATAATTCACCCCTCCACTTT. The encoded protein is CAWSVLSGSSYNSPLHF.